This TCR beta chain was observed in a study of a mutant IDH1 vaccine in newly diagnosed glioma. Study information: Treated patients had a mean age of about 40 years and a sex split that was around 60% male and 37.5% female. Before enrollment, the patients had been treated with radiotherapy alone, temozolomide alone, or both together. Most of them had received both.

Assay used: immunoSEQ multiplex PCR; TCRdb lists only in-frame clones, some missing. The sample lists roughly 62,000 clones, 75% to 90% occurring once. Remarks on this clone: What it binds is unknown.

The CDR3 is 15 residues long. The V gene lost 0 bases and the J gene lost 2 bases, with 8 bases spanning the gap. The V gene's germline CDR1 is LNHNV and CDR2 YYDKDF (reference sequence). Time point specified: week 11, during vaccination. Doses consisted of 300 ug of mutant IDH1 20-mer peptide each, paired with topical imiquimod. In every donor, the tumor was a new WHO grade 3 or 4 IDH1-mutant, ATRX-lost astrocytoma. This chain links TRBV15 with TRBJ2-1; D tentatively reads TRBD1 or TRBD2 (6 bases each). The clonotype was recovered from a man aged 35 to 55 with glioma. The specimen comprised PBMCs, sampled from a glioma patient whose treatment included an IDH1 peptide vaccine. The CDR3 loop reads CATSRDRGPYNEQFF. The CDR3 DNA reads as TGTGCCACCAGCAGAGACCGGGGGCCCTACAATGAGCAGTTCTTC.